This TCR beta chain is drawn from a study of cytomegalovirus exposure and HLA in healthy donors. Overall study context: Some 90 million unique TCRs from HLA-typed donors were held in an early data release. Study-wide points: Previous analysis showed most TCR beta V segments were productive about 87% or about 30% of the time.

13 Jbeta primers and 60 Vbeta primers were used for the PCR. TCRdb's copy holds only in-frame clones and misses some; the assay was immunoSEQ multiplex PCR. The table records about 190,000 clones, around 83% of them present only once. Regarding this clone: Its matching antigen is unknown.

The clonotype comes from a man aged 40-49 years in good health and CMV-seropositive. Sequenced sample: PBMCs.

CDR3 DNA sequence: TGTGCCAGCAGCCAAGGCCTACAGGTTGGCAGGGCGGAGACCCAGTACTTC. Translating it yields CASSQGLQVGRAETQYF. The genes are TRBV4-2 and TRBJ2-5; D may be TRBD1 (5 bases). The CDR3 sequence is 17 residues long. V lost 1 base, J lost 5 bases, and 20 bases lay in between. Per the germline V gene, CDR1 is LGHNA and CDR2 is YNFKEQ.